The 10 T cell receptor beta chains below all came from one sample that was sequenced in a study of blood T cells in healthy people across ages. PCR was performed a second time for about 6 to 12 cycles using a sample-barcoded 5' primer and a J-beta primer mix. Using its own MiXCR run on the 5' RACE reads, TCRdb lists one record per CDR3 protein. This table has about 1.1 million distinct CDR3 sequences, around two fifths appearing once. The sample consisted of blood. These receptors originate from a man aged 18 to 35 in good health.

The chain couples TRBV18 to TRBJ1-2, with unresolved D. V lost 0 bases, J lost 5 bases, and 16 bases lay in between. The CDR3 covers 16 residues. Per the germline V gene, CDR1 is KGHSH and CDR2 is LQKENI. The DNA of the CDR3 is TGTGCCAGCTCACCACCAGTACGGCTCGGGGTTTATGGCTACACCTTC. Its translation: CASSPPVRLGVYGYTF.

This clonotype was observed a few times. The CDR3 nucleotides are TGTGCCAGCAGCAACGCGTTGACTAGCACAGATACGCAGTATTTT. Amino acid sequence: CASSNALTSTDTQYF. The V gene is TRBV7-9, the J gene TRBJ2-3; D call uncertain. CDR3 length: 15 residues. Germline V lookup: CDR1 SEHNR, CDR2 FQNEAQ (reference sequence). The V gene lost 5 bases and the J gene lost 0 bases, with 12 bases spanning the gap.

This sequence joins TRBV3-1 and TRBJ2-5; 7 nucleotides agree with TRBD1. With 4 bases clipped from V and 0 bases from J, the junction kept 11 bases outside the gene matches. Germline-derived CDR1 and CDR2 are LGHDT and YNNKEL (reference sequence). The CDR3 spans 17 residues. Here the CDR3 reads CASSPLEGARYQETQYF. As DNA, the CDR3 is TGTGCCAGCAGCCCACTCGAGGGGGCCCGGTACCAAGAGACCCAGTACTTC.

This clonotype was observed a single time. The chain employs TRBV2 and TRBJ1-1; a weak D match, TRBD1 (5 bases). V was trimmed by 10 bases and J by 1 base, leaving 16 bases between them. Looked up from germline, CDR1 is SNHLY and CDR2 is FYNNEI. This CDR3 region has 14 residues. Here the CDR3 reads CATRVAGGNTEAFF. In DNA form, the CDR3 reads TGTGCCACCCGAGTGGCGGGGGGGAACACTGAAGCTTTCTTT. Using reference TRBV2 and TRBJ1-1 for the parts outside the CDR3, the full variable domain is EPEVTQTPSHQVTQMGQEVILRCVPISNHLYFYWYRQILGQKVEFLVSFYNNEISEKSEIFDDQFSVERPDGSNFTLKIRSTKLEDSAMYFCATRVAGGNTEAFFGQGTRLTVV.

This sequence joins TRBV12-3 or TRBV12-4 and TRBJ1-1; D unclear. V was shortened by 6 bases and J by 6 bases, with 14 bases between the two germline ends. The CDR3 covers 13 residues. The CDR3 sequence: CASSTPGNAEAFF. The CDR3 DNA reads TGTGCCAGCAGCACCCCGGGAAACGCTGAAGCTTTCTTT.

The chain uses TRBV11-2 and TRBJ2-2, with a weak D call TRBD1 (6 bases). The ends were cut back, 5 bases at V and 2 bases at J, with 12 bases in the middle. Germline CDR1 reads SGHAT; CDR2 reads FQNNGV. CDR3 length: 15 amino acids. The CDR3 loop reads CASSRIQGNTGELFF. The CDR3 region has the DNA TGTGCCAGCAGCCGCATACAGGGTAACACCGGGGAGCTGTTTTTT.

The chain combines TRBV5-1 with TRBJ2-5; D not certain. V lost 1 base and J 7 bases, leaving 17 bases between the germline ends. CDR1 is SGHRS, CDR2 YFSETQ, per germline. This CDR3 comprises 15 residues. This CDR3 reads CASSLWVDQESTQYF. In DNA, the CDR3 is TGCGCCAGCAGCTTGTGGGTAGACCAAGAGTCGACCCAGTACTTC.

CDR3 nucleotides: TGCGCCAGCAGCTTGACAGGGGGTACGCCAAGCTCCTATAATTCACCCCTCCACTTT. Protein product: CASSLTGGTPSSYNSPLHF. This sequence joins TRBV5-1 and TRBJ1-6; 8 bases are a match to TRBD1. The V segment lost 1 base and the J segment 0 bases; nucleotides outside the gene matches: 9. CDR3 size: 19 residues. Germline V gene data show CDR1 as SGHRS and CDR2 as YFSETQ.

The CDR3, as DNA: TGTGCCATCAGTCTATCCGGGACGGATAGCACAGATACGCAGTATTTT. Translated: CAISLSGTDSTDTQYF. This chain links TRBV10-3 with TRBJ2-3, with D tentatively TRBD1 or TRBD2 (5 bases each). Germline V gene sequence: CDR1 ENHRY, CDR2 SYGVKD. The CDR3 contains 16 residues. Trimming cost V 5 bases and J 0 bases, with 15 bases left between them.

The chain recombines TRBV19 with TRBJ1-6, with TRBD1 identical over 7 bases. The CDR3 sequence is 14 residues long. J gave up 7 bases and V 4 bases, and 4 bases lay outside the gene matches. CDR1 and CDR2 from the germline V gene are LNHDA and SQIVND (reference sequence). The CDR3 sequence is CASSNGRGNSPLHF. The CDR3 DNA reads TGTGCCAGTAGTAACGGCAGGGGGAATTCACCCCTCCACTTT.